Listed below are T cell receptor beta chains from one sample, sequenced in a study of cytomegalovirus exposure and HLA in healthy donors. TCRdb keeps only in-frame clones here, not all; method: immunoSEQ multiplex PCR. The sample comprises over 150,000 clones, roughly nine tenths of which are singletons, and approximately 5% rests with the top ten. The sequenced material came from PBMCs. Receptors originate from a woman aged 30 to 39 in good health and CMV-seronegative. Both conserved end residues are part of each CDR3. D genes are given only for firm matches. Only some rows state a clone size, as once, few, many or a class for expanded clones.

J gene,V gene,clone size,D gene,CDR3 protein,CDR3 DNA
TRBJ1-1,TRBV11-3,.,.,CASSLTTGTEAFF,TGTGCCAGCAGCTTAACGACGGGAACTGAAGCTTTCTTT
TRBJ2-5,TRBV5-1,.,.,CASSFKVGGLMKETQYF,TGCGCCAGCAGCTTCAAGGTCGGGGGCCTGATGAAAGAGACCCAGTACTTC
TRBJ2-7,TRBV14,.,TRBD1,CASSQGLWTGEDYEQYF,TGTGCCAGCAGCCAAGGCCTCTGGACAGGGGAAGACTACGAGCAGTACTTC
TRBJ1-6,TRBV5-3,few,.,CARSIGCSPLHF,TGTGCCAGAAGCATTGGGTGTTCACCCCTCCACTTT
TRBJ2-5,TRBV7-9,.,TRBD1,CASSPPGTGQETQYF,TGTGCCAGCAGCCCTCCCGGGACAGGGCAAGAGACCCAGTACTTC
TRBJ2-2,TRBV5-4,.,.,CASSFLSEGNTGELFF,TGTGCCAGCAGCTTCTTATCGGAGGGAAACACCGGGGAGCTGTTTTTT
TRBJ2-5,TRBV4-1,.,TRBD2,CASSQLAGYQETQYF,TGCGCCAGCAGCCAGCTAGCGGGGTACCAAGAGACCCAGTACTTC
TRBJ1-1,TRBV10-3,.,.,CAVKNAQFTAIEAFF,TGTGCCGTCAAAAACGCCCAGTTTACAGCAATCGAAGCTTTCTTT
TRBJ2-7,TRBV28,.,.,CASSLTGERSRGQYF,TGTGCCAGCAGTTTGACAGGCGAAAGGTCGAGGGGGCAGTACTTC
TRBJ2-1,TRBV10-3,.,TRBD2,CAISERFLAGGSNEQFF,TGTGCCATCAGTGAGAGGTTTCTAGCGGGGGGGAGCAATGAGCAGTTCTTC
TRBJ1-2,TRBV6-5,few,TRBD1,CASSYDNRGRYGYTF,TGTGCCAGCAGTTACGACAACAGGGGGAGGTATGGCTACACCTTC
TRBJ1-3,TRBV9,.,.,CASSSMGFSGNTIYF,TGTGCCAGCAGCTCCATGGGGTTCTCTGGAAACACCATATATTTT
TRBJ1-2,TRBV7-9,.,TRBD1,CASSILRDRGYGYTF,TGTGCCAGCAGCATACTCCGGGACAGGGGTTATGGCTACACCTTC
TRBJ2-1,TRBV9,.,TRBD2,CASSVSGGDEQFF,TGTGCCAGCAGCGTAAGTGGGGGGGATGAGCAGTTCTTC
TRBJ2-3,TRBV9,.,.,CASSATSGVTDTQYF,TGTGCCAGCAGCGCCACTTCGGGGGTCACAGATACGCAGTATTTT
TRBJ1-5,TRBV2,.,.,CASSVFRTPDQPQHF,TGTGCCAGCAGTGTTTTCAGAACTCCAGATCAGCCCCAGCATTTT
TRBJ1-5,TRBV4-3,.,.,CASSQDRVSSNQPQHF,TGCGCCAGCAGCCAAGACAGGGTTTCTAGCAATCAGCCCCAGCATTTT
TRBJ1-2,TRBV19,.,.,CASSITGNYGYTF,TGTGCCAGTAGTATCACGGGAAACTATGGCTACACCTTC
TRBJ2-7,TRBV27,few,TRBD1,CASSWGTGYEQYF,TGTGCCAGCAGTTGGGGGACAGGCTACGAGCAGTACTTC
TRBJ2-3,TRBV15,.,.,CATSRDGSSTDTQYF,TGTGCCACCAGCAGGGATGGCAGCTCCACAGATACGCAGTATTTT
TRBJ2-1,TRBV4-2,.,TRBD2,CASSQDASGSNEQFF,TGTGCCAGCAGCCAAGACGCTAGCGGGAGCAATGAGCAGTTCTTC
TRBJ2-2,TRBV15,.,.,CATSRGGTTGKLAGELFF,TGTGCCACCAGCAGGGGAGGAACGACAGGGAAACTTGCCGGGGAGCTGTTTTTT
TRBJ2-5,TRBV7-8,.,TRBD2,CASSYSGGKETQYF,TGTGCCAGCAGCTATAGCGGGGGGAAAGAGACCCAGTACTTC
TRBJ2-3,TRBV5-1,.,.,CASSLGTSRTDTQYF,TGCGCCAGCAGCTTGGGGACATCACGCACAGATACGCAGTATTTT
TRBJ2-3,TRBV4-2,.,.,CASSARDGGSSTDTQYF,TGTGCCAGCAGCGCACGAGACGGCGGGTCTAGCACAGATACGCAGTATTTT
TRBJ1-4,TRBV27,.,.,CASSAGGLKLFF,TGTGCCAGCAGCGCGGGGGGGCTAAAACTGTTTTTT
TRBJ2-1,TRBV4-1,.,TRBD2,CASSGLAVSSYNEQFF,TGCGCCAGCAGTGGACTAGCGGTAAGCTCCTACAATGAGCAGTTCTTC
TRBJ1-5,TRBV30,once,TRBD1,CAWTFGTGGNQPQHF,TGTGCCTGGACCTTCGGGACAGGAGGGAATCAGCCCCAGCATTTT
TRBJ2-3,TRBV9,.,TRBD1,CASSARTGSTDTQYF,TGTGCCAGCAGCGCCCGGACAGGATCCACAGATACGCAGTATTTT
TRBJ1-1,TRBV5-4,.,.,CASSWVGGNTEAFF,TGTGCCAGCAGCTGGGTGGGGGGGAACACTGAAGCTTTCTTT
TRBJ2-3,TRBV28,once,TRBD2,CASRGAFSGRAGEDTQYF,TGTGCCAGCAGAGGGGCCTTTAGCGGGAGGGCCGGAGAGGATACGCAGTATTTT
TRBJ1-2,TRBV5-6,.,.,CASSLEMTPLYGYTF,TGTGCCAGCAGCTTGGAGATGACACCTCTCTATGGCTACACCTTC
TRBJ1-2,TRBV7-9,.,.,CASSLTDSPQGYTF,TGTGCCAGCAGCTTGACGGACAGCCCTCAAGGCTACACCTTC
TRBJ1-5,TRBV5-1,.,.,CASSPGTSNQPQHF,TGCGCCAGCAGCCCGGGTACTAGCAATCAGCCCCAGCATTTT
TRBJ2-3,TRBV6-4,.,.,CASSDLCQSTDTQYF,TGTGCCAGCAGTGACTTATGTCAGAGCACAGATACGCAGTATTTT
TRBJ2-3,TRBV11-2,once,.,CASSLELRADHTQYF,TGTGCCAGCAGCTTAGAGTTAAGGGCAGACCATACGCAGTATTTT
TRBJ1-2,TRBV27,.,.,CASHTTGAAGYTF,TGTGCCAGCCACACAACTGGGGCCGCTGGCTACACCTTC
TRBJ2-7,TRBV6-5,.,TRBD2,CASSVLSGTSYEQYF,TGTGCCAGCAGCGTCTTAAGCGGGACTTCCTACGAGCAGTACTTC
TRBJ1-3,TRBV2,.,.,CASSEVAGSSGNTIYF,TGTGCCAGCAGTGAAGTGGCAGGGAGCTCTGGAAACACCATATATTTT
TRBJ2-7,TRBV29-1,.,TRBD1,CSVGDSYEQYF,TGCAGCGTGGGGGACAGCTACGAGCAGTACTTC
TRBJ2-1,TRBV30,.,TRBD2,CAWTRTSGAGYNEQFF,TGTGCCTGGACTCGGACTAGCGGAGCCGGGTACAATGAGCAGTTCTTC